This TCR beta chain came from a study of cytomegalovirus exposure and HLA in healthy donors. For the study at large: Across roughly 400 genotyped donors, about 86% landed in the Caucasian-associated ancestry cluster. Study-wide results and caveats: By a later analysis, the bulk of CMV-associated TCR beta chains appeared HLA-restricted. Data from an earlier analysis indicated that most TCR beta V segments were productive either about 87% or about 30% of the time.

Notes on this clone: Its matching antigen is unknown.

PCR was performed using 60 Vbeta and 13 Jbeta primers. Assay: immunoSEQ multiplex PCR; the TCRdb copy retains only in-frame clones and omits some. This sample has 150,000 or so clones, with about two thirds found just once. The CDR3 runs to 14 residues. V dropped 0 bases and J dropped 4 bases, with 10 bases sitting between them. Germline V gene data show CDR1 as SGHRS and CDR2 as YFSETQ. The chain employs TRBV5-1 and TRBJ1-2; D might be TRBD1 (5 bases). Sequenced material: PBMCs. The receptor comes from a human donor in good health. CDR3 DNA: TGCGCCAGCAGCTTGGGTATGGGGGGCTATGGCTACACCTTC. As protein: CASSLGMGGYGYTF.